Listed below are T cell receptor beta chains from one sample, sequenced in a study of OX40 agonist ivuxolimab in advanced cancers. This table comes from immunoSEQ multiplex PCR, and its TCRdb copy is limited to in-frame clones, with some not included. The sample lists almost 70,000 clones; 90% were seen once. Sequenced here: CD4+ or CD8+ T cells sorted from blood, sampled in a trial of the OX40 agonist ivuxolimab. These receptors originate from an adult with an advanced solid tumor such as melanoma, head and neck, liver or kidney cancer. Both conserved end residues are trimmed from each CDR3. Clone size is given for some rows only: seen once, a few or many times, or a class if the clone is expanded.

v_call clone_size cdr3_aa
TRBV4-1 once ASSQQLGSYEQY
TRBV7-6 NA ASSLVSWEDNEQF
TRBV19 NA ASSTGTGRKETQY
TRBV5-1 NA ASSSNSGSTDTQY
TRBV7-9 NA ASSLAGTSHEQY
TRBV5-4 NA ASSLSRFYSGANVLT
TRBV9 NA ASSSSSGRGHEQY
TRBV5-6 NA ASSLVTARRLNYGYT
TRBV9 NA ASSPSGWEQY
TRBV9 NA ASSVFSDGNIQY
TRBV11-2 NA ASSLAGVETQY
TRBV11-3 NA ASSPSLLVLEQF
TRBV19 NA ASSPRLREPQH
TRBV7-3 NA ASSPRGRLTDTQY
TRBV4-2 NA ASSQTSSRDTEAF
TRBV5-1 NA ASSLEPGAYGYT
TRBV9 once ASSVVTGASEQF
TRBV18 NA ASSPLGVRTDTQY
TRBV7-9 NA ASAWSSPTDTQY
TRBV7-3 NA ASRRTGTDTDTQY
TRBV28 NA ASSMGGAGEVTGELF
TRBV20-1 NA SARDQF
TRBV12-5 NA ANGLGPRTSGNSGEQF
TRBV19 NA ASSTGLPTDTQY
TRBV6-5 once ASSQWGPGGAQH
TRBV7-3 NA ASSLFGTYEQY
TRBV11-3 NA ASSFGDRNTGELF
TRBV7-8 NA ASSQSGKETYEQY
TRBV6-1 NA ASSATRPGSETQY
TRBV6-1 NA ASTPWGGVTGELF
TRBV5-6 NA ASNGLAKDTQY
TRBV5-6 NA ASSVRGGLPYSGANVLT
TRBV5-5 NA ASSRGTDTEAF
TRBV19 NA ASSVDPSSYEQY
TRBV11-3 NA ASSGGQGSGELF
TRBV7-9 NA ASSLASNGMNTEAF
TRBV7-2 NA ASSQRGGHEQY
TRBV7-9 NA ASSLVGETQY
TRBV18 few ASSPPGRADTQY
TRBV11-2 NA ASRSLRQGYEQY
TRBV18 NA ASSPSHGREQY
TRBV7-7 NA ASSLRRESDEQF
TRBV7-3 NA ASSLTGLATDTQY
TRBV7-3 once ASSSGGASYNEQF
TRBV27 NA ASGEEGTEAF
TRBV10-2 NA ASRDRVGDIQY
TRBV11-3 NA AGDRGNEQF
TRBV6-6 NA ASQFTSGSQETQY
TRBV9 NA ASSVDETETQY
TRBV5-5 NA ASSLVMYGYT
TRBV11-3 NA ASSLRVVVNTEAF
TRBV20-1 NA SARDEGEQY
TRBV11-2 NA ASSLTAGGNQPQH
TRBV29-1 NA SVEKGGREQY
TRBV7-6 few ASSYGTETQY
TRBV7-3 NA ASSLGRTDTYEQY
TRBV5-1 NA ASSLEPNQETQY
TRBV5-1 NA ASSLSSGNGQF